This T cell receptor beta chain is drawn from a study of blood T cell repertoires in COVID-19. Study information: Spain, Italy and the United States supplied samples that represented acute and convalescent COVID-19.

Using immunoSEQ multiplex PCR, the repertoire was profiled, and TCRdb retains in-frame clones only, with some absent. The sample shows 35,000 to 45,000 clones, roughly nine tenths of them seen only once. V was pared by 6 bases and J by 2 bases, with 14 bases of the junction left unmatched. The CDR3 totals 18 residues. Germline CDR1 is SGHTA and CDR2 is FQGNSA. The sample was peripheral blood. The chain employs TRBV7-2 and TRBJ2-7; 12 bases are a match to TRBD2. The sequence was collected from a man aged 65 to 79 with acute or convalescent COVID-19. This CDR3 reads CASSPGTSGPAITYEQYF. For the CDR3, the DNA is TGTGCCAGCAGTCCGGGGACTAGCGGGCCGGCGATCACCTACGAGCAGTACTTC.